The present TCR beta chain was sequenced within a study of neurological immune-mediated disorders. Findings and limits, study-wide: The greatest TCR clonal expansion occurred in HTLV-1-associated myelopathy and the least in multiple sclerosis, which fell below healthy controls. Private repertoires in all groups were suggested, as expanded clones shared no CDR3 amino acid sequences across subjects.

On this clonotype: Its target is not known.

It was by 5'RACE with 10-nucleotide random UMIs that the cDNA was made. MiXCR, run by TCRdb on the 5' RACE reads, gives a single entry per CDR3 protein. The sample lists tens of thousands of distinct CDR3 sequences, around 10% occurring once. Libraries used 2 million unsorted PBMCs kept frozen in RNAlater. The CDR3 consists of 15 residues. V shed 0 bases and J shed 9 bases, with 18 bases lying between them. Germline CDR1 reads DFQATT; CDR2 reads SNEGSKA (reference sequence). The sequence came from a man in his sixties in good health. The source material was PBMCs. V gene TRBV20-1 combines with J gene TRBJ2-1, with TRBD1 as a possible D gene (6 bases). CDR3 nucleotides: TGCAGTGCTAGAGAAGGGGGTTTGGGGGTTGGTGAGCAGTTCTTC. Encoded protein: CSAREGGLGVGEQFF.